The 20 T cell receptor beta chains presented below share a single source sample, sequenced in a study of T-cell reconstitution after alpha-beta-depleted transplantation in children. TCRbeta library construction was performed incorporating unique molecular identifiers. In TCRdb, the PCR reads were re-called with MiXCR into one record per CDR3 protein. Here the sample spans hundreds of thousands of distinct CDR3 sequences, roughly 8% being singletons. The specimen was PBMCs, mostly from graft donor cells, collected 180 days after TCRalphabeta/CD19-depleted stem cell transplant. The receptors shown here come from a male patient younger than 18 who had a stem cell transplant for acute lymphoblastic leukemia, so the T cells may come from the graft donor.

This clonotype was picked up many times. Given the absence of the conserved phenylalanine or tryptophan at the CDR3 end, a read error is likely. It is unclear where the CDR3 begins or ends on the DNA, so no DNA is shown, and the CDR3 is as TCRdb lists it. The chain couples TRBV20-1 to TRBJ1-6; the D call in the table, TRBD1, was not verified against the DNA. The CDR3 is 11 amino acids long, termini counted. Germline CDR1 DFQATT, CDR2 SNEGSKA (reference sequence). The CDR3 loop reads CSARVGDRVYL.

Many counts were recorded for this clonotype. V and J are TRBV27 and TRBJ1-2; D is undetermined. V was clipped by 9 bases and J by 4 bases, with 18 bases between them. CDR1 and CDR2 from the germline V gene are MNHEY and SMNVEV (reference sequence). The CDR3 consists of 14 residues. CDR3 amino acids: CASGATGFTYGYTF. CDR3 in DNA: TGTGCCAGTGGTGCGACGGGCTTCACCTATGGCTACACCTTC.

This clonotype occurred many times. V gene TRBV5-1 combines with J gene TRBJ2-7, with 14 positions matching TRBD2. After removal of 4 bases from V and 3 bases from J, the junction contained 6 bases not matched to a gene. Germline V gene data show CDR1 as SGHRS and CDR2 as YFSETQ. CDR3 length: 16 residues. DNA of the CDR3: TGCGCCAGCAGCCTGACCGGGACTAGCGGGAGCTACGAGCAGTACTTC. Protein sequence: CASSLTGTSGSYEQYF.

There are many counts of this clonotype. The J gene is TRBJ2-7, the V gene TRBV5-1; weak D call: TRBD1 (5 bases). The CDR3 covers 14 residues. V lost 3 bases to trimming and J lost 0 bases, with 10 bases between them. From germline, CDR1 is SGHRS and CDR2 YFSETQ. CDR3 protein: CASSSQGFSYEQYF. CDR3 coding DNA: TGCGCCAGCAGCTCCCAGGGATTCTCCTACGAGCAGTACTTC. The full variable domain, rest sourced from reference TRBV5-1 and TRBJ2-7, is KAGVTQTPRYLIKTRGQQVTLSCSPISGHRSVSWYQQTPGQGLQFLFEYFSETQRNKGNFPGRFSGRQFSNSRSEMNVSTLELGDSALYLCASSSQGFSYEQYFGPGTRLTVT.

V is TRBV28 and J is TRBJ1-4, with 7 bases identical to TRBD1. The CDR3 contains 14 residues. Germline CDR1 MDHEN, CDR2 SYDVKM. V shed 5 bases and J 4 bases; nucleotides not matched to a gene: 4. CDR3 protein: CASSPGQRNEKLFF. The CDR3 region has the DNA TGTGCCAGCAGTCCGGGACAGCGTAATGAAAAACTGTTTTTT.

This clonotype occurred many times. The V and J genes are TRBV18 and TRBJ2-3; D may be TRBD1 (5 bases). Per germline, CDR1 KGHSH and CDR2 LQKENI. V lost 2 bases to trimming and J lost 5 bases, with 14 bases between them. CDR3 length: 15 residues. CDR3 nucleotides: TGTGCCAGCTCACCAATTCAGGGCTCTCGAGATACGCAGTATTTT. Translating gives CASSPIQGSRDTQYF. The complete variable domain, with remaining parts taken from reference TRBV18 and TRBJ2-3, reads NAGVMQNPRHLVRRRGQEARLRCSPMKGHSHVYWYRQLPEEGLKFMVYLQKENIIDESGMPKERFSAEFPKEGPSILRIQQVVRGDSAAYFCASSPIQGSRDTQYFGPGTRLTVL.

Many counts were recorded for this clonotype. The rearrangement links TRBV6-5 to TRBJ1-1; D not certain. V was shortened by 5 bases and J by 3 bases, with 7 bases between the two germline ends. This CDR3 has 12 amino acids. Per germline, CDR1 MNHEY and CDR2 SVGAGI. This CDR3 is CASSGRHTEAFF. DNA for the CDR3: TGTGCCAGCAGTGGGCGGCACACTGAAGCTTTCTTT.

This clonotype has at least ten counts. The chain employs TRBV2 and TRBJ2-7; no definite D call. The germline CDR1 and CDR2 sequences are SNHLY and FYNNEI. The length of the CDR3 is 11 residues. Trimming cost V 7 bases and J 7 bases, with 11 bases left between them. The CDR3 sequence: CASTYFSEQYF. The CDR3 coding sequence is TGTGCCAGCACTTACTTTAGTGAGCAGTACTTC.

This clonotype showed up many times. This rearrangement joins TRBV5-5 to TRBJ1-1; D ambiguous. Trimming removed 7 bases at V and 1 base at J, with 11 bases between. The CDR3 loop spans 13 amino acids. Germline V lookup: CDR1 SGHKS, CDR2 YYEKEE (reference sequence). As DNA, the CDR3 is TGTGCCAGCTCGCGGGCAGCGAACACTGAAGCTTTCTTT. Residues: CASSRAANTEAFF.

A note on this clonotype: A much larger clonotype is one base distant, so this may be a read error. Given the absence of the conserved phenylalanine or tryptophan at the CDR3 end, a read error is likely. This chain connects TRBV20-1 to TRBJ2-7; maybe TRBD2 (6 bases). Per germline, CDR1 DFQATT and CDR2 SNEGSKA (reference sequence). The CDR3 has 11 amino acids. The V gene lost 3 bases and the J gene lost 4 bases, with 7 bases spanning the gap. CDR3 in amino acids: CSASGRYEQYL. CDR3 DNA sequence: TGCAGTGCTAGCGGGAGATACGAGCAGTACCTC.

There are many counts of this clonotype. The gene calls are TRBV20-1 and TRBJ2-2; possible D gene TRBD1, 5 bases. This CDR3 comprises 15 residues. Germline CDR1 and CDR2: DFQATT and SNEGSKA (reference sequence). The V end lost 4 bases, the J end lost 4 bases, and 16 bases lay between the germline ends. CDR3 sequence reads: CSAIRQGKGTGELFF. CDR3 nucleotide sequence: TGCAGTGCTATTCGGCAGGGAAAAGGCACCGGGGAGCTGTTTTTT.

This clonotype was recorded at least ten times. The gene calls are TRBV10-3 and TRBJ2-2, with unresolved D. The ends were cut back, 7 bases at V and 2 bases at J, with 14 bases in the middle. The length of the CDR3 is 15 residues. Germline V gene sequence: CDR1 ENHRY, CDR2 SYGVKD. CDR3 DNA sequence: TGTGCCATCACAAACAGCTTCTCAAACACCGGGGAGCTGTTTTTT. Translated, it gives CAITNSFSNTGELFF.

This clonotype was picked up many times. At one of its ends the junction is not consistent with the germline gene, which may arise from a read error. The chain couples TRBV6-4 to TRBJ1-4, with D possibly matching TRBD1 (5 bases). The CDR3 contains 9 residues. Germline values: CDR1 MRHNA, CDR2 SNTAGT. The CDR3 loop is CASSPGTVF. For the CDR3, the DNA is TGTGCCAGCAGTCCCGGGACGGTGTTT.

This clonotype was counted ten times or more. This sequence joins TRBV20-1 and TRBJ1-6, with D possibly matching TRBD1 (6 bases). The CDR3 covers 16 residues. Between the trimmed V and J ends, which lost 5 bases and 7 bases, there was a span of 21 bases. Germline CDR1 DFQATT, CDR2 SNEGSKA (reference sequence). The CDR3: CSAGGGRGIWNSPLHF. The CDR3 coding sequence is TGCAGTGCTGGCGGGGGCAGGGGTATCTGGAATTCACCCCTCCACTTT.

The table lists this clonotype with many counts. V and J are TRBV4-2 and TRBJ2-2; no reliable D call. The germline gives CDR1 LGHNA, CDR2 YNFKEQ. The CDR3 totals 12 residues. Trimming stripped 5 bases from V and 7 bases from J, with 8 bases between. Here the CDR3 DNA reads TGTGCCAGCAGCTTTAGCAGCGGGGAGCTGTTTTTT. Its translation is CASSFSSGELFF.

A remark on this clonotype: A much larger clone differs from this one at a single base, so this may be a read error. The chain carries TRBV6-5 and TRBJ2-2; TRBD1 matches 9 bases. The germline V gene has CDR1 MNHEY and CDR2 SVGAGI. This CDR3 is 17 amino acids long. Losses at the gene ends were 0 bases for V and 3 bases for J; bases not matched to a gene: 5. CDR3 region: CASSYSRTGDDTGELFF. The CDR3 DNA reads as TGTGCCAGCAGTTACTCTAGGACAGGGGATGACACCGGGGAGCTGTTTTTT.

A word on this clonotype: Given a far larger clone just one base away, this is likely a sequencing read error. This rearrangement joins TRBV27 to TRBJ2-3; 12 bases agree with TRBD2. CDR1 is MNHEY, CDR2 SMNVEV, per germline (reference sequence). V lost 3 bases to trimming and J lost 7 bases; unmatched junction nucleotides: 5. This CDR3 is 15 amino acids long. CDR3 region: CASSLLAGGTYTQYF. Written as DNA, the CDR3 is TGTGCCAGCAGTTTGCTAGCGGGAGGGACATATACGCAGTATTTT.

The table lists this clonotype with many counts. The chain employs TRBV4-1 and TRBJ2-7; D is undetermined. V dropped 0 bases and J dropped 2 bases, with 11 bases sitting between them. The V gene's germline CDR1 is MGHRA and CDR2 YSYEKL. This CDR3 spans 15 amino acids. CDR3 sequence (DNA): TGCGCCAGCAGCCAAGAGGCCAGGACCACCTACGAGCAGTACTTC. Amino acid sequence: CASSQEARTTYEQYF.

The sample holds many counts of this clonotype. The chain couples TRBV11-2 to TRBJ1-2; D perhaps matches TRBD1 (5 bases). Germline assignment: CDR1 SGHAT and CDR2 FQNNGV. The ends were cut back, 1 base at V and 2 bases at J, with 11 bases in the middle. The CDR3 is 15 residues long. The CDR3 nucleotides read TGTGCCAGCAGCTTAGTGAGGGGATCAAACTATGGCTACACCTTC. Encoded protein: CASSLVRGSNYGYTF.

This clonotype was counted at least ten times. This chain connects TRBV28 to TRBJ1-1; TRBD1 might be the D (5 bases). This CDR3 is 14 amino acids long. CDR1 and CDR2 from the germline V gene are MDHEN and SYDVKM. V lost 3 bases to trimming and J lost 4 bases, with 12 bases between them. CDR3 bases: TGTGCCAGCAGTTTGGGCAGGGTTACCACTGAAGCTTTCTTT. Protein: CASSLGRVTTEAFF.